This T cell receptor (beta chain) was identified during a study of cytomegalovirus exposure and HLA in healthy donors. PCR was performed using 60 Vbeta and 13 Jbeta primers. Generated by immunoSEQ multiplex PCR, the TCRdb table keeps only in-frame clones and is missing some. The sample lists under 200,000 clones, 60% to 85% occurring once. Concerning this clone: The junction does not match germline at one end; this may be a read error.

Sequencing was performed on PBMCs. This clonotype was obtained from a male donor in good health and CMV-seropositive.

The CDR3 DNA reads as TGTTCCAGCAGCTTAGCGAGGGGGCCAGAAGCTTTCTTT. This gives the protein CSSSLARGPEAFF. The chain has TRBV7-9 and TRBJ1-1, with 7 bases lining up with TRBD1. The V gene's germline CDR1 is SEHNR and CDR2 FQNEAQ (reference sequence). CDR3 length: 13 amino acids.